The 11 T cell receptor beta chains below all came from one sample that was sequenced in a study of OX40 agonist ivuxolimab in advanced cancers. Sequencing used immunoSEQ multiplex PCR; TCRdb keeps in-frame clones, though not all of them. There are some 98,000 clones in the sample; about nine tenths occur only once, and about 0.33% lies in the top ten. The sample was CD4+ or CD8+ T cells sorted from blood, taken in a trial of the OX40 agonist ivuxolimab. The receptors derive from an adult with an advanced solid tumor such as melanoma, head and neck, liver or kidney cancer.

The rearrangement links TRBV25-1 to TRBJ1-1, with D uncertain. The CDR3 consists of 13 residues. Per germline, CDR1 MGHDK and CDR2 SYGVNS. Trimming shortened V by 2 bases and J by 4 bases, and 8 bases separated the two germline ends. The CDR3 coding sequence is TGTGCCAGCAGTGAAACCCGGGGCACTGAAGCTTTCTTT. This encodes CASSETRGTEAFF.

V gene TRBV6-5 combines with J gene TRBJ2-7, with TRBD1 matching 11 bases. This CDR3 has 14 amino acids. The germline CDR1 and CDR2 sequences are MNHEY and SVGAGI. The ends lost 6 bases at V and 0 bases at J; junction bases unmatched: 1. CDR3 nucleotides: TGTGCCAGCAGCGGGACAGGGGGCTCCTACGAGCAGTACTTC. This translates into CASSGTGGSYEQYF.

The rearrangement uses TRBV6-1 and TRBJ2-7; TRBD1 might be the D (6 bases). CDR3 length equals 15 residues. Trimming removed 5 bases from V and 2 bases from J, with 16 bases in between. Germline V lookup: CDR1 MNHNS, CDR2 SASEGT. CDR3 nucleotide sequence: TGTGCCAGCAGTACGAGGGAACAGGGTGCCTACGAGCAGTACTTC. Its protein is CASSTREQGAYEQYF.

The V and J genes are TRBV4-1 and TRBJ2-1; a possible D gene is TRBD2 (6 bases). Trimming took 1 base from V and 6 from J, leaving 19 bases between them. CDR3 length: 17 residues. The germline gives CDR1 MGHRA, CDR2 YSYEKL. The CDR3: CASSQVETTGERNEQFF. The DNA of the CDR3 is TGCGCCAGCAGCCAAGTGGAGACTACGGGGGAACGCAATGAGCAGTTCTTC.

CDR3 region: CASSWGGASYNEQFF. CDR3 nucleotides: TGTGCCAGCAGCTGGGGGGGGGCCTCCTACAATGAGCAGTTCTTC. The chain employs TRBV5-8 and TRBJ2-1, with a tentative D call TRBD2 (7 bases). V was cut by 3 bases and J by 0 bases, with 10 bases left in between. CDR1 and CDR2 (germline): SGHTS, YDEGEE. The CDR3 has 15 residues.

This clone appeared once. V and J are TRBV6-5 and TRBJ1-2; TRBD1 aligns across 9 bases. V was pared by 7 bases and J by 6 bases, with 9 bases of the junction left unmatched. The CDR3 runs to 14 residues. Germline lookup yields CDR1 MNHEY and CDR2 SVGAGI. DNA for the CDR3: TGTGCCAGCACCGGACAGGGGTTTTTGAATGGCTACACCTTC. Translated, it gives CASTGQGFLNGYTF.

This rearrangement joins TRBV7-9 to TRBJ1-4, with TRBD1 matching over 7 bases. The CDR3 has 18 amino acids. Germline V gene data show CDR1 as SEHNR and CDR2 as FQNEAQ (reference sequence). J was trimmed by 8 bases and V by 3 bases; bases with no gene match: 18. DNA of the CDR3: TGTGCCAGCAGCTTTTGGCCAGGTGGTACAGGGGCGGGAGAAAAACTGTTTTTT. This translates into CASSFWPGGTGAGEKLFF.

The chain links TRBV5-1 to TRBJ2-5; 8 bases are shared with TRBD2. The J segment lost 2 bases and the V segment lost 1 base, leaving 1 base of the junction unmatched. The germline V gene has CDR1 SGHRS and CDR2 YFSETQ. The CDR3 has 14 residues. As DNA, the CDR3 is TGCGCCAGCAGCTTGACTAGCGGACAAGAGACCCAGTACTTC. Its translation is CASSLTSGQETQYF.

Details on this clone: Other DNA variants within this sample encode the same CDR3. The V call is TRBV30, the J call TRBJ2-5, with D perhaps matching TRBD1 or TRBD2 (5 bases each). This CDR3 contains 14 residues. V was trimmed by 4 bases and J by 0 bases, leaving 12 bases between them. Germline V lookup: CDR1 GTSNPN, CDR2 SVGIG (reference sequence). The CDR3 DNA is TGTGCCTGGACGGGGCAGGCCCACCAAGAGACCCAGTACTTC. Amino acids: CAWTGQAHQETQYF.

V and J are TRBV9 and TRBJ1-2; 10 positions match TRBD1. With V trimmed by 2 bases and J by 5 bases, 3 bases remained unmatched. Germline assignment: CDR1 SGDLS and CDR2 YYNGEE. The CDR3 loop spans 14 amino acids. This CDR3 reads CASSVGTGEYGYTF. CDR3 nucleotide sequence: TGTGCCAGCAGCGTCGGGACAGGGGAGTATGGCTACACCTTC.

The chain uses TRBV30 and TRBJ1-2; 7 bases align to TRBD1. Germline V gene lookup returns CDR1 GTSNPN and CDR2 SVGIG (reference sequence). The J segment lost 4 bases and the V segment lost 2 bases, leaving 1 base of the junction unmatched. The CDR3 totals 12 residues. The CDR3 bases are TGTGCCTGGAGTAGGGACAGCTATGGCTACACCTTC. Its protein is CAWSRDSYGYTF.